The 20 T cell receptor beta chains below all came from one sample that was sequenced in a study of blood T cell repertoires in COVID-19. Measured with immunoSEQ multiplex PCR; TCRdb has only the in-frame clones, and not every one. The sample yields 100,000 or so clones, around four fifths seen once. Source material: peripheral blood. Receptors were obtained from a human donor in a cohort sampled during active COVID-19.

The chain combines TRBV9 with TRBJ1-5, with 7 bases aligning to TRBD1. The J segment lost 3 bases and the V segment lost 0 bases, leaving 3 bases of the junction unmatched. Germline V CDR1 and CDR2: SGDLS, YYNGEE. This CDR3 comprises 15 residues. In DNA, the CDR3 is TGTGCCAGCAGCGTAGGGACAGGCTCCAATCAGCCCCAGCATTTT. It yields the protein CASSVGTGSNQPQHF. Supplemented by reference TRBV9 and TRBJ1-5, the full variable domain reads DSGVTQTPKHLITATGQRVTLRCSPRSGDLSVYWYQQSLDQGLQFLIQYYNGEERAKGNILERFSAQQFPDLHSELNLSSLELGDSALYFCASSVGTGSNQPQHFGDGTRLSIL.

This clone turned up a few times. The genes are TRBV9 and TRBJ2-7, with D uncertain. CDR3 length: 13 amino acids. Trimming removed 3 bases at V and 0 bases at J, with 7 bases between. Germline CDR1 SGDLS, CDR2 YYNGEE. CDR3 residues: CASSADNSYEQYF. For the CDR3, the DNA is TGTGCCAGCAGCGCCGACAACTCCTACGAGCAGTACTTC. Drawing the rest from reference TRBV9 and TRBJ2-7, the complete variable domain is DSGVTQTPKHLITATGQRVTLRCSPRSGDLSVYWYQQSLDQGLQFLIQYYNGEERAKGNILERFSAQQFPDLHSELNLSSLELGDSALYFCASSADNSYEQYFGPGTRLTVT.

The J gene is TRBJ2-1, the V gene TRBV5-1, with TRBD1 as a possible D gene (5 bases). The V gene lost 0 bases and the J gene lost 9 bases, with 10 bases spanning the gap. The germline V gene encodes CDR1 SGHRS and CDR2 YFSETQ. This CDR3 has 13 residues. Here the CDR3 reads CASSLGQQGEQFF. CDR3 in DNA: TGCGCCAGCAGCTTGGGTCAGCAGGGTGAGCAGTTCTTC.

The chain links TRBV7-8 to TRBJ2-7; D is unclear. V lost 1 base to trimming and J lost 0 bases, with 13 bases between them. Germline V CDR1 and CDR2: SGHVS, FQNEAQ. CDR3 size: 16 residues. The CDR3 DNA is TGTGCCAGCAGCTTAGATGCTTTCTCCAGCTCCTACGAGCAGTACTTC. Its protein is CASSLDAFSSSYEQYF.

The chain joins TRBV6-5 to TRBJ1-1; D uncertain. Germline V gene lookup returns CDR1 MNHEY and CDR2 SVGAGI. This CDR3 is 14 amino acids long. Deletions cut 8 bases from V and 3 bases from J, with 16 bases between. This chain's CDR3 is CASYRTASYTEAFF. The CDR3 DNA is TGTGCCAGCTACCGCACCGCAAGCTACACTGAAGCTTTCTTT.

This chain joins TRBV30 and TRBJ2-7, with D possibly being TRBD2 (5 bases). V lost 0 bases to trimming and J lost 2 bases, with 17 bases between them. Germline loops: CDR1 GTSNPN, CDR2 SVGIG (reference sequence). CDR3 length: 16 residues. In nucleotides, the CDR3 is TGTGCCTGGAGTGTACTAGGGCCGCGCCACCCCTACGAGCAGTACTTC. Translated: CAWSVLGPRHPYEQYF.

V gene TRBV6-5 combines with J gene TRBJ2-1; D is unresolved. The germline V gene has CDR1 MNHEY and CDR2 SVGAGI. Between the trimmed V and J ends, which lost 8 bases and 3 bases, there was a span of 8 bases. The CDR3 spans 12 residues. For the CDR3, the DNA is TGTGCCAGCGGCGGTCGCTACAATGAGCAGTTCTTC. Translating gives CASGGRYNEQFF.

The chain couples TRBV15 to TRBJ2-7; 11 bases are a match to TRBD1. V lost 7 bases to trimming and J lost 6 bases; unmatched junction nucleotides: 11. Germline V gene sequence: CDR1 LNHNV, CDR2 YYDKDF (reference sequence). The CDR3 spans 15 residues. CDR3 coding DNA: TGTGCCACCACCAAGCGAGGACAGGGGGCTTCCGAGCAGTACTTC. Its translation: CATTKRGQGASEQYF.

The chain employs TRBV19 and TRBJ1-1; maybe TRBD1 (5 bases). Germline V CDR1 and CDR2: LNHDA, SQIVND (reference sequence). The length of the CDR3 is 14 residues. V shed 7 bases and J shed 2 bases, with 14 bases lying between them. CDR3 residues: CASTGGAINTEAFF. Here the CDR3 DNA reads TGTGCCAGTACAGGAGGGGCTATTAACACTGAAGCTTTCTTT.

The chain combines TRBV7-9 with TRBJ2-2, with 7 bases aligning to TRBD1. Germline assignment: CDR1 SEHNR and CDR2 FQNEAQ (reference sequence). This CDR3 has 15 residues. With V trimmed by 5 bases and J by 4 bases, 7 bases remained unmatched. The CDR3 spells CASSVATGSTGELFF. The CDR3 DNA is TGTGCCAGCAGCGTCGCGACAGGGTCCACCGGGGAGCTGTTTTTT. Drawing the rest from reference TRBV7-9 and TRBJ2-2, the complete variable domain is DTGVSQNPRHKITKRGQNVTFRCDPISEHNRLYWYRQTLGQGPEFLTYFQNEAQLEKSRLLSDRFSAERPKGSFSTLEIQRTEQGDSAMYLCASSVATGSTGELFFGEGSRLTVL.

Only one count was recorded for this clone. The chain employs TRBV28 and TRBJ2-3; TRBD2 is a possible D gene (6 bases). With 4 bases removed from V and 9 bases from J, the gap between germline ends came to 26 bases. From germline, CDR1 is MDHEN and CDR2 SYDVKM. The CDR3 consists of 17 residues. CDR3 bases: TGTGCCAGCAGTTCCTTCGGGGCGGGGACCCTCAGAGGGACGCAGTATTTT. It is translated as CASSSFGAGTLRGTQYF.

Here the CDR3 reads CASSFILEGYTF. The CDR3 DNA reads TGTGCCAGCAGCTTTATTTTAGAGGGCTACACCTTC. This chain uses TRBV7-9 with TRBJ1-2; D remains unclear. V was trimmed by 3 bases and J by 8 bases, leaving 10 bases between them. The CDR3 contains 12 residues. Germline V gene sequence: CDR1 SEHNR, CDR2 FQNEAQ (reference sequence).

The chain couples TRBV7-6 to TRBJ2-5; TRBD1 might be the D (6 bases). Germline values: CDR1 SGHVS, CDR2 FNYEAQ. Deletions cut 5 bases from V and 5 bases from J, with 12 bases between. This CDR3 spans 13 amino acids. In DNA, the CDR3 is TGTGCCAGCAGCCACAGGGTAGGGGAGACCCAGTACTTC. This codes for CASSHRVGETQYF.

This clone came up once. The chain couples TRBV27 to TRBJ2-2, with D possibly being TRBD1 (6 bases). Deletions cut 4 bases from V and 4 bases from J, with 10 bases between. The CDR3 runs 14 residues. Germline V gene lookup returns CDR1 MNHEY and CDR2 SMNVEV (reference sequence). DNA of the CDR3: TGTGCCAGCAGTTCGGGACACCTCACCGGGGAGCTGTTTTTT. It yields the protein CASSSGHLTGELFF.

CDR3 nucleotide sequence: TGTGCCAGCAGTTACGGGGCCACCGGGGAGCTGTTTTTT. It specifies CASSYGATGELFF. The rearrangement links TRBV6-2 or TRBV6-3 to TRBJ2-2; D is perhaps TRBD1 (5 bases). The germline V and J ends were trimmed by 2 bases and 4 bases, with 5 bases remaining between them. This CDR3 is built from 13 residues. Germline CDR1 MNHEY, CDR2 SVGEGT.

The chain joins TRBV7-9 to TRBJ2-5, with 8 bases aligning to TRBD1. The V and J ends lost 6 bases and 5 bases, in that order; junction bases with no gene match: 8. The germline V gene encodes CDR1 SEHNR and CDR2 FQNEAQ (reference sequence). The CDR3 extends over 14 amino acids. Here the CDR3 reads CASRATGAGETQYF. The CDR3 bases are TGTGCCAGCAGAGCGACAGGGGCCGGGGAGACCCAGTACTTC. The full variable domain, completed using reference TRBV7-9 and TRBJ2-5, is DTGVSQNPRHKITKRGQNVTFRCDPISEHNRLYWYRQTLGQGPEFLTYFQNEAQLEKSRLLSDRFSAERPKGSFSTLEIQRTEQGDSAMYLCASRATGAGETQYFGPGTRLLVL.

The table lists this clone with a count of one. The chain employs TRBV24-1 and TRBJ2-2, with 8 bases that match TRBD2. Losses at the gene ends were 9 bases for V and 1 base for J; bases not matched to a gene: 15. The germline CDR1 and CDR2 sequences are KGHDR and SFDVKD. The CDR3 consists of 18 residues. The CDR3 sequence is CATSRSIAGGLNTGELFF. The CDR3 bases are TGTGCCACCTCGAGAAGTATCGCGGGGGGCCTGAACACCGGGGAGCTGTTTTTT.

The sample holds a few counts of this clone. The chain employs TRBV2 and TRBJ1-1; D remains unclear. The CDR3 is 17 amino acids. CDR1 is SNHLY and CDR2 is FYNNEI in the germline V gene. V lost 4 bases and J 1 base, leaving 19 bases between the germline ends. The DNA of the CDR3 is TGTGCCAGCAGTGTTAATACCCGGGGTGCCGGGAACACTGAAGCTTTCTTT. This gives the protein CASSVNTRGAGNTEAFF.

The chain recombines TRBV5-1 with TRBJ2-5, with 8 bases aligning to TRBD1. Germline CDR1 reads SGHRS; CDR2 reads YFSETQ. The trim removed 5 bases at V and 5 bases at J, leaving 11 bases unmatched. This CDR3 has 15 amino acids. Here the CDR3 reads CASSTRTGPLETQYF. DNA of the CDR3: TGCGCCAGCAGTACCAGGACAGGGCCTTTGGAGACCCAGTACTTC.

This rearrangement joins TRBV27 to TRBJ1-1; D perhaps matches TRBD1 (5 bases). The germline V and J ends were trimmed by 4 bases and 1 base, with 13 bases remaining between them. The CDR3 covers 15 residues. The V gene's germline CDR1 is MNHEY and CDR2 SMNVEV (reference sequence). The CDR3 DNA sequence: TGTGCCAGCAGTTCGCCCCATACAGGGAACACTGAAGCTTTCTTT. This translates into CASSSPHTGNTEAFF.